A single sample is the source of the 14 T cell receptor beta chains below, sequenced in a study of tumor-infiltrating lymphocytes in primary liver carcinoma. Germline DNA was also extracted, with blood RNA taken from unsorted whole blood. Constant-region priming of roughly 0.45 ug total RNA yielded TCR beta cDNA. Libraries of TCR beta came from three nested multiplex PCR rounds with slightly modified ARM-PCR. TRBV1-TRBV30 forward primers paired with a C-beta reverse primer drove the first two PCR rounds, around 9 cycles each. TCRdb reprocessed the multiplex PCR reads via MiXCR and lists one record per CDR3 protein. This repertoire shows almost 200,000 distinct CDR3 sequences, around three fifths found once; its top ten account for roughly 6.4%. Sequences were obtained from peripheral blood. The receptor source for this set is a woman aged 55 to 70 with primary liver carcinoma and hepatitis B virus infection.

The chain recombines TRBV14 with TRBJ1-6; maybe TRBD1 (5 bases). Between the trimmed V and J ends, which lost 3 bases and 5 bases, there was a span of 11 bases. CDR1 is SGHDN and CDR2 is FVKESK in the germline V gene. This CDR3 has 15 amino acids. CDR3 amino acids: CASSQQGLNNSPLHF. For the CDR3, the DNA is TGTGCCAGCAGCCAGCAGGGACTGAATAATTCACCCCTCCACTTT.

Concerning this clonotype: Being one base from a much bigger clone, this may be a read error. The chain recombines TRBV4-1 with TRBJ2-3; the match to TRBD2 covers 9 bases. The CDR3 is 15 amino acids. The V and J ends lost 9 bases and 3 bases, in that order; junction bases with no gene match: 10. Germline values: CDR1 MGHRA, CDR2 YSYEKL. Written as DNA, the CDR3 is TGCGCCAGTAGAGAGGCTAGCGGGATAACAGATACGCAGTATTTT. Protein sequence: CASREASGITDTQYF.

On this clonotype itself: Since no conserved phenylalanine or tryptophan closes the CDR3, a read error is the likely cause. The chain uses TRBV12-3 or TRBV12-4 and TRBJ2-3, with D tentatively TRBD1 (6 bases). V was clipped by 5 bases and J by 1 base, with 13 bases between them. This CDR3 spans 15 amino acids. The CDR3 nucleotides read TGTGCCAGCAGTAAAGAGGACAGAGGCACAGATACGCAGTATCTT. It yields the protein CASSKEDRGTDTQYL.

This clonotype was recorded once. At one of its ends the junction is not consistent with the germline gene, which may arise from a read error. The CDR3 region has the DNA TGTGCCAGCAGCTTAATAGGCTCGGTCTATGGCTTCACCTTC. Amino acids: CASSLIGSVYGFTF. This rearrangement joins TRBV11-2 to TRBJ1-2, with D uncertain. From germline, CDR1 is SGHAT and CDR2 FQNNGV. This CDR3 has 14 amino acids.

A remark on this clonotype: Given a much more abundant clone one base away, this may be a read error. This chain links TRBV12-3 or TRBV12-4 with TRBJ1-1, with D perhaps matching TRBD1 (5 bases). The length of the CDR3 is 15 residues. The CDR3 sequence: CASSAPGGGLTVAFF. The CDR3 coding sequence is TGTGCCAGCAGTGCACCCGGGGGGGGTCTCACTGTAGCTTTCTTT.

The V gene is TRBV11-2, the J gene TRBJ1-6, with a possible D match to TRBD1 (6 bases). Trimming left V 3 bases short and J 10 bases short, with 13 bases between. The CDR3 runs to 14 residues. Germline CDR1 SGHAT, CDR2 FQNNGV. CDR3 DNA sequence: TGTGCCAGCAGCTTTAGCAGGGACATATCACCCCTCCACTTT. Translating gives CASSFSRDISPLHF.

V usage is TRBV12-3 or TRBV12-4 and J usage is TRBJ2-7, with 13 bases lining up with TRBD2. The CDR3 runs to 17 residues. V trimming: 5 bases; J trimming: 7 bases; junction bases outside the gene matches: 14. CDR3 amino acids: CASSISWTSGSTREQYF. The CDR3 coding sequence is TGTGCCAGCAGTATAAGTTGGACTAGCGGGAGTACAAGGGAGCAGTACTTC.

This clonotype was seen many times. The rearrangement uses TRBV5-6 and TRBJ1-2; TRBD1 agrees at 7 bases. With V trimmed by 4 bases and J by 7 bases, 10 bases remained unmatched. Per the germline V gene, CDR1 is SGHDT and CDR2 is YYEEEE. The length of the CDR3 is 14 residues. CDR3 sequence reads: CASSPGTAGSGYTF. As DNA, the CDR3 is TGTGCCAGCAGCCCAGGGACAGCTGGGAGTGGCTACACCTTC.

On this clonotype itself: Since the CDR3 does not end with the conserved phenylalanine or tryptophan, this likely comes from a read error. The DNA is left out, because the CDR3 cannot be placed on it with certainty; the CDR3 is given as TCRdb lists it. The CDR3 here is CASSFNSQGRYL. This chain uses TRBV11-2 with TRBJ2-7; the D call in the table, TRBD1, was not verified against the DNA. Germline loops: CDR1 SGHAT, CDR2 FQNNGV. The CDR3 is 12 residues long, ends included.

With regard to this clonotype: A much larger clone differs from this one at a single base, so this may be a read error. This chain links TRBV6-5 with TRBJ1-2, with D possibly TRBD1 on 5 matching bases. The CDR3 is 13 amino acids. Germline V gene lookup returns CDR1 MNHEY and CDR2 SVGAGI. The CDR3 is CVSSKDGTYGYTF. CDR3 bases: TGTGTCAGCAGCAAGGACGGGACCTATGGCTACACCTTC.

As for this clonotype: Without the conserved terminal phenylalanine or tryptophan, this CDR3 likely stems from a read error. The DNA is left out, because the CDR3 cannot be placed on it with certainty; the CDR3 is given as TCRdb lists it. The rearrangement links TRBV1 to TRBJ1-5. TRBV1 is tagged as a pseudogene. The CDR3 is 16 amino acids in total, end residues counted. This CDR3 reads CTSSLGGKSPNQPQHY.

As concerns this clonotype: A read error may produce the germline difference seen at one junction end. The rearrangement links TRBV6-1 to TRBJ2-1, with 9 bases lining up with TRBD1. Germline CDR1 MNHNS, CDR2 SASEGT. This CDR3 is 16 amino acids long. DNA of the CDR3: TGTGGCAGCAGGGGACAGGGACACGACTCCTACAATGGGCAGTTCTTC. Protein sequence: CGSRGQGHDSYNGQFF.

This clonotype came up once. The junction shows a germline mismatch at one end, possibly a read error. The V call is TRBV10-2, the J call TRBJ2-3, with D maybe TRBD2 (6 bases). In germline, CDR1 is WSHSY, CDR2 SAAADI. This CDR3 is built from 14 residues. The chain's CDR3 is CASSFGTGTDAQYF. The CDR3 nucleotides are TGCGCCAGCAGCTTCGGGACTGGCACAGATGCGCAGTATTTT.

The gene calls are TRBV11-2 and TRBJ2-7; the match to TRBD1 covers 7 bases. CDR1 is SGHAT, CDR2 FQNNGV, per germline. The CDR3 runs 13 residues. V shed 5 bases and J 4 bases; nucleotides not matched to a gene: 5. The CDR3: CASSMDRLYEQYF. The CDR3 coding sequence is TGTGCCAGCAGCATGGACAGGCTGTACGAGCAGTACTTC.